These T cell receptor beta chains were read from a single sample in a study of blood T cell repertoires in COVID-19. Sequencing used immunoSEQ multiplex PCR; TCRdb keeps in-frame clones, though not all of them. Of roughly 310,000 clones in the sample, under 95% were seen once. Input material: PBMCs or T cells enriched from blood (not recorded which). Every receptor here comes from a man aged 60-69 years who had recovered from COVID-19. The CDR3 runs from the conserved cysteine through the conserved F or W. The D gene is left open where the match is weak. Part of the rows lack a size; the others show once, few, many or a class for expanded clones.

j_gene,d_gene,abundance,v_gene,CDR3nt,CDR3aa
TRBJ1-2,-,-,TRBV19,TGTGCCAGTAGTATTCTTCGGGGGGTAGGGCCGGAGACTAACTATGGCTACACCTTC,CASSILRGVGPETNYGYTF
TRBJ2-5,TRBD2,once,TRBV7-9,TGTGCCAGCAGCTTAGTGCCGGGGGGACAAGAGACCCAGTACTTC,CASSLVPGGQETQYF
TRBJ2-3,TRBD2,many,TRBV6-4,TGTGCCAGCAGTGAAATTGCTAGCGGGGGAGGTACAGATACGCAGTATTTT,CASSEIASGGGTDTQYF
TRBJ2-1,TRBD2,few,TRBV5-1,TGCGCCAGCAGCCCGGGACTAGCGGTGAGCTCCTACAATGAGCAGTTCTTC,CASSPGLAVSSYNEQFF
TRBJ1-4,-,-,TRBV4-2,TGTGCCAGCAGCAGGGGAGGGATGCTTAATGAAAAACTGTTTTTT,CASSRGGMLNEKLFF
TRBJ1-5,TRBD1,once,TRBV6-1,TGTGCCAGCAGTGACATACCGGGACAGGGCCCCAATCAGCCCCAGCATTTT,CASSDIPGQGPNQPQHF
TRBJ2-7,TRBD1,few,TRBV5-4,TGTGCCAGCAGCACGGGACCGGGACAGCACTACGAGCAGTACTTC,CASSTGPGQHYEQYF
TRBJ2-7,-,-,TRBV18,TGTGCCAGCTCACCACCTAGCTCCTACGAGCAGTACTTC,CASSPPSSYEQYF
TRBJ1-2,-,-,TRBV30,TGTGCCTGGAGTGTAGGGGTTTCAAGGAGGGACTATGGCTACACCTTC,CAWSVGVSRRDYGYTF
TRBJ1-5,TRBD1,-,TRBV5-1,TGCGCCAGCAGCCTGACAGGGACAGCAAATCAGCCCCAGCATTTT,CASSLTGTANQPQHF
TRBJ2-7,TRBD2,-,TRBV19,TGTGCCAGTAGTGTTCCGGGACTATCTACGGGGCAGTACTTC,CASSVPGLSTGQYF
TRBJ1-4,-,-,TRBV12-5,TGTGCTAGTGGCACGGAACTCCCTGGGGAGAAACTGTTTTTT,CASGTELPGEKLFF
TRBJ2-2,TRBD2,once,TRBV6-5,TGTGCCAGCATGCGGGAGGTTTTTACCGGGGAGCTGTTTTTT,CASMREVFTGELFF
TRBJ2-7,TRBD2,-,TRBV4-1,TGCGCCAGCAGCCTAGTAGCGGGAAACGAGCAGTACTTC,CASSLVAGNEQYF
TRBJ1-1,-,-,TRBV5-4,TGTGCCAGCAGCTTGGACAGGAAGAACACTGAAGCTTTCTTT,CASSLDRKNTEAFF
TRBJ2-3,TRBD2,-,TRBV7-2,TGTGCCAGTCAAGTTCTAGCGGGGGGGTCCTCTAGCACAGATACGCAGTATTTT,CASQVLAGGSSSTDTQYF
TRBJ1-2,-,once,TRBV5-4,TGTGCCAGCAGCTTGTTCGGGGGATCTTGGAGCGGCTACACCTTC,CASSLFGGSWSGYTF
TRBJ1-1,-,few,TRBV29-1,TGCAGCGTTGACAGGGGTACCACTGAAGCTTTCTTT,CSVDRGTTEAFF
TRBJ2-5,TRBD2,-,TRBV6-5,TGTGCCAGCAGATTAGCGGGGGGGGGTCAAGAGACCCAGTACTTC,CASRLAGGGQETQYF
TRBJ1-5,TRBD1,-,TRBV18,TGTGCCAGCTCATCAAAACAGGGGGGAGGTCAGCCCCAGCATTTT,CASSSKQGGGQPQHF
TRBJ1-1,-,-,TRBV12-3/TRBV12-4,TGTGCCAGCAGTTTGGAAGAGGGCACTGAAGCTTTCTTT,CASSLEEGTEAFF
TRBJ1-2,-,-,TRBV19,TGTGCCAGTAGTATAGTCGGTAACTATGGCTACACCTTC,CASSIVGNYGYTF
TRBJ1-5,-,few,TRBV28,TGTGCCAGCAGTTTAGGTTCGGGGTATAGCAATCAGCCCCAGCATTTT,CASSLGSGYSNQPQHF
TRBJ2-7,-,-,TRBV15,TGTGCCACCAGCAGAGATTCGACAGGAACCTACGAGCAGTACTTC,CATSRDSTGTYEQYF
TRBJ2-7,-,-,TRBV7-2,TGTGCCAGCAGCTTACCGGGGAGATCTGAGCAGTACTTC,CASSLPGRSEQYF
TRBJ1-1,-,-,TRBV27,TGTGCCAGCAGTTTTCGGCAGGGCCCGGTTAACACTGAAGCTTTCTTT,CASSFRQGPVNTEAFF
TRBJ2-1,TRBD2,-,TRBV5-1,TGCGCCAGCAGCACGGGAACTAGCGGCTACAATGAGCAGTTCTTC,CASSTGTSGYNEQFF
TRBJ2-1,TRBD1,once,TRBV11-2,TGTGCCAGCAGCCCCTGGTACAGGGGATACAATGAGCAGTTCTTC,CASSPWYRGYNEQFF
TRBJ1-1,-,-,TRBV9,TGTGCCAGCAGCGCCAGTGCGGGCTTGATGGGGAACACTGAAGCTTTCTTT,CASSASAGLMGNTEAFF
TRBJ2-1,-,-,TRBV30,TGTGCCTGGACTAGTTACAATGAGCAGTTCTTC,CAWTSYNEQFF
TRBJ1-3,-,few,TRBV7-2,TGTGCCAGCAGCCCACAGAGCTCTGGAAACACCATATATTTT,CASSPQSSGNTIYF
TRBJ1-4,TRBD1,once,TRBV9,TGTGCCAGCAGCGATCCCAGGGGGCTAAGCGAAAAACTGTTTTTT,CASSDPRGLSEKLFF
TRBJ1-4,-,-,TRBV19,TGTGCCAGTACCCGATTGGGCAAACTGTTTTTT,CASTRLGKLFF
TRBJ2-2,-,once,TRBV6-5,TGTGCCAGCAGGGTGCAGGGCGACACCGGGGAGCTGTTTTTT,CASRVQGDTGELFF
TRBJ1-1,-,-,TRBV18,TGTGCCAGCTCAGTACAGGGCCTGAACACTGAAGCTTTCTTT,CASSVQGLNTEAFF
TRBJ1-1,TRBD1,-,TRBV10-1,TGCGCCAGCAACAACGACAGGGAGCTGAACACTGAAGCTTTCTTT,CASNNDRELNTEAFF
TRBJ1-2,TRBD1,-,TRBV30,TGTGCCTGGACAGGGGGCTTGTCATTGCTTTATGGCTACACCTTC,CAWTGGLSLLYGYTF
TRBJ1-1,TRBD1,-,TRBV18,TGTGCCAGCTCCGAAAGACAGGGGATGAACACTGAAGCTTTCTTT,CASSERQGMNTEAFF